The present entry profiles one T cell receptor (beta chain) with its context. No antigen is known for it. Germline V gene data show CDR1 as GTSNPN and CDR2 as SVGIG (reference sequence). V was cut by 4 bases and J by 1 base, with 10 bases left in between. The CDR3 consists of 13 residues. Measured with immunoSEQ multiplex PCR; TCRdb has only the in-frame clones, and not every one. Altogether around 100,000 clones are present, roughly 87% being singletons, with the ten largest covering 4.5% to 5.5%. The data are from a study of a mutant IDH1 vaccine in newly diagnosed glioma. Study-level information: Mean patient age was about 44 years; approximately 60% were male and around 38% female. Former treatment meant radiotherapy, temozolomide, or both; the majority had gotten both. Regarding the study as a whole: Pseudoprogression appeared independent of alterations in top peripheral clonotypes.

Documented time point: baseline, week 1 (first vaccination visit). The treatment is: pre-vaccination baseline after standard-of-care therapy. Donors had new IDH1-mutant astrocytomas of WHO grade 3 or 4 (ATRX-lost). This clonotype originated in a man aged 40-49 years with glioma. Some clones in this sample may be carry-over from other donors' samples. V gene TRBV30 combines with J gene TRBJ1-1; maybe TRBD1 (6 bases). The source material was PBMCs, sampled from a glioma patient treated with radiotherapy, temozolomide or both. This CDR3 is CAWNGTPNTEAFF. CDR3 sequence (DNA): TGTGCCTGGAATGGGACACCGAACACTGAAGCTTTCTTT.